A selection of T cell receptor beta chains follows, all from one sample in a study of blood T cell repertoires in COVID-19. Using immunoSEQ multiplex PCR, the repertoire was profiled, and TCRdb retains in-frame clones only, with some absent. This table has a few hundred thousand clones, approximately 84% appearing once. Sequences were obtained from PBMCs or T cells enriched from blood (not recorded which). The receptors stem from a woman aged 45-65 years who had been exposed to COVID-19. CDR3s include the opening cysteine and the closing phenylalanine or tryptophan. D genes are given only for firm matches. Clone size is shown for a subset of rows, as once, few, many or a class of expanded clone.

j_call clone_size cdr3_length v_call d_call cdr3_aa cdr3_nt
TRBJ2-7 - 12 TRBV5-1 - CASSLASYEQYF TGCGCCAGCAGCTTGGCCAGCTACGAGCAGTACTTC
TRBJ2-3 - 18 TRBV11-2 TRBD2 CASSLAPWTSGERDTQYF TGTGCCAGCAGCTTAGCGCCCTGGACTAGCGGGGAGAGAGATACGCAGTATTTT
TRBJ1-5 - 12 TRBV29-1 TRBD1 CSAGTANQPQHF TGCAGCGCGGGGACAGCGAATCAGCCCCAGCATTTT
TRBJ2-5 - 14 TRBV28 - CASTRARVMETQYF TGTGCCAGCACCCGGGCCAGGGTTATGGAGACCCAGTACTTC
TRBJ2-1 - 17 TRBV10-3 TRBD2 CAISDVGLAGGRDEQFF TGTGCCATCAGTGACGTGGGACTAGCGGGGGGGCGCGATGAGCAGTTCTTC
TRBJ2-7 many 13 TRBV5-1 TRBD2 CASSLVVGREQYF TGCGCCAGCAGCTTGGTTGTCGGGAGGGAGCAGTACTTC
TRBJ1-1 - 15 TRBV18 - CASSPLGEGSTEAFF TGTGCCAGCTCACCACTCGGGGAGGGAAGCACTGAAGCTTTCTTT
TRBJ1-1 - 14 TRBV7-9 - CASSLRGGGTEAFF TGTGCCAGCAGCTTAAGGGGGGGAGGCACTGAAGCTTTCTTT
TRBJ1-4 - 15 TRBV9 TRBD1 CASSPRTGSNEKLFF TGTGCCAGCAGCCCCAGGACAGGGAGTAATGAAAAACTGTTTTTT
TRBJ1-2 - 13 TRBV29-1 - CSVPRGSSYGYTF TGCAGCGTCCCCAGGGGTAGTAGCTATGGCTACACCTTC
TRBJ2-1 - 14 TRBV5-1 - CASSTPGSYNEQFF TGCGCCAGCAGCACCCCAGGCTCCTACAATGAGCAGTTCTTC
TRBJ2-7 - 12 TRBV19 - CASSRTGEPKYF TGTGCCAGTAGTAGGACTGGGGAACCCAAGTACTTC
TRBJ2-5 - 14 TRBV19 TRBD2 CASSGLAGEETQYF TGTGCCAGTAGTGGACTAGCGGGGGAAGAGACCCAGTACTTC
TRBJ1-5 - 15 TRBV7-2 - CASSLDGAGNQPQHF TGTGCCAGCAGCTTAGATGGGGCAGGGAATCAGCCCCAGCATTTT
TRBJ2-1 - 14 TRBV20-1 TRBD2 CSASAGGSYNEQFF TGCAGTGCTAGTGCGGGGGGCTCCTACAATGAGCAGTTCTTC
TRBJ1-6 - 15 TRBV6-2/TRBV6-3 - CASSGYRRDNSPLHF TGTGCCAGCAGTGGATATAGGAGGGACAATTCACCCCTCCACTTT
TRBJ2-5 - 15 TRBV5-1 TRBD2 CASSLLRGGRETQYF TGCGCCAGCAGCTTGTTACGGGGGGGCCGAGAGACCCAGTACTTC
TRBJ1-6 - 14 TRBV3-1/TRBV3-2 - CASSRARDNSPLHF TGTGCCAGCAGCCGCGCCAGGGATAATTCACCCCTCCACTTT
TRBJ2-3 - 15 TRBV5-1 TRBD2 CASRSGLGGVNTQYF TGCGCCAGCAGGTCGGGACTAGGGGGGGTGAATACGCAGTATTTT
TRBJ2-7 - 13 TRBV27 - CASSRQVSYEQYF TGTGCCAGCAGCCGACAGGTCTCCTACGAGCAGTACTTC
TRBJ2-1 - 17 TRBV6-1 - CASSEMVLATSRNEQFF TGTGCCAGCAGTGAAATGGTCCTAGCGACTTCACGGAATGAGCAGTTCTTC
TRBJ2-1 - 14 TRBV7-8 TRBD2 CATNRAGGLGEQFF TGTGCCACCAACCGAGCGGGGGGGCTTGGTGAGCAGTTCTTC
TRBJ1-2 - 17 TRBV27 - CASSLSPGGARGYGYTF TGTGCCAGCAGTTTATCCCCGGGGGGGGCGCGGGGCTATGGCTACACCTTC
TRBJ2-5 - 16 TRBV7-9 - CASSSMGSTGQETQYF TGTGCCAGCAGCTCAATGGGGAGTACGGGCCAAGAGACCCAGTACTTC
TRBJ1-6 - 13 TRBV28 TRBD1 CASSGQVDSPLHF TGTGCCAGCTCGGGACAGGTCGATTCACCCCTCCACTTT
TRBJ1-6 once 12 TRBV28 - CASRAYPSPLHF TGTGCCAGCAGAGCATATCCTTCACCCCTCCACTTT
TRBJ2-4 few 14 TRBV6-5 TRBD1 CASSPRTGRDIQYF TGTGCCAGCAGTCCCCGGACAGGTCGGGACATTCAGTACTTC
TRBJ1-2 - 15 TRBV5-1 TRBD1 CASSPTGDRVYGYTF TGCGCCAGCAGTCCTACCGGGGACAGGGTGTACGGCTACACCTTC
TRBJ1-4 many 16 TRBV7-9 TRBD1 CASSHTTGTGGEKLFF TGTGCCAGCAGCCACACAACCGGGACAGGGGGTGAAAAACTGTTTTTT
TRBJ1-5 - 14 TRBV19 - CASSRETSNQPQHF TGTGCCAGTAGCAGGGAAACTAGCAATCAGCCCCAGCATTTT
TRBJ1-2 - 15 TRBV5-4 - CASSLLNRDTYGYTF TGTGCCAGCAGCTTGTTAAACCGGGACACCTATGGCTACACCTTC
TRBJ1-1 once 15 TRBV7-8 TRBD1 CASSSIGTGDTEAFF TGTGCCAGCAGCTCGATAGGGACAGGGGACACTGAAGCTTTCTTT
TRBJ2-7 - 10 TRBV24-1 - CATSGYEQYF TGTGCCACCAGCGGCTACGAGCAGTACTTC
TRBJ2-7 many 13 TRBV27 - CASKVAGTYEQYF TGTGCCAGTAAGGTTGCAGGCACCTACGAGCAGTACTTC
TRBJ2-7 - 16 TRBV5-1 TRBD1 CASSGTGTGTGYEQYF TGCGCCAGCAGCGGAACCGGGACAGGGACTGGCTACGAGCAGTACTTC
TRBJ1-1 - 17 TRBV5-1 - CASSHGQAAPLNTEAFF TGCGCCAGCAGCCACGGACAAGCCGCACCCCTGAACACTGAAGCTTTCTTT
TRBJ2-7 few 12 TRBV28 TRBD1 CASSETGYEQYF TGTGCCAGCAGTGAGACAGGGTACGAGCAGTACTTC
TRBJ2-1 - 13 TRBV6-4 TRBD1 CASAGTDNNEQFF TGTGCCAGCGCCGGGACAGATAACAATGAGCAGTTCTTC
TRBJ1-2 - 12 TRBV30 - CAWRAHGGGYTF TGTGCCTGGAGGGCCCATGGGGGGGGCTACACCTTC
TRBJ1-4 - 15 TRBV19 - CASSIGQGRREKLFF TGTGCCAGTAGTATAGGTCAGGGAAGGAGAGAAAAACTGTTTTTT
TRBJ1-1 - 12 TRBV29-1 - CSVELGQTEAFF TGCAGCGTTGAGCTGGGGCAGACTGAAGCTTTCTTT
TRBJ1-1 - 14 TRBV5-5 - CASSLGTANTEAFF TGTGCCAGCAGCTTGGGGACAGCAAACACTGAAGCTTTCTTT
TRBJ1-3 - 15 TRBV6-5 - CASSRGGTSGNTIYF TGTGCCAGCAGCCGAGGGGGAACCTCTGGAAACACCATATATTTT
TRBJ1-2 - 14 TRBV30 - CAWSVTSTDYGYTF TGTGCCTGGAGTGTAACATCGACAGACTATGGCTACACCTTC
TRBJ2-5 - 14 TRBV7-8 - CASRRTREEETQYF TGTGCCAGCAGGCGAACGAGGGAAGAAGAGACCCAGTACTTC
TRBJ2-3 - 16 TRBV2 TRBD2 CASKLAGGRFSDTQYF TGTGCCAGCAAACTAGCGGGGGGGCGGTTTTCAGATACGCAGTATTTT
TRBJ2-5 - 13 TRBV25-1 - CASSVDRRKTQYF TGTGCCAGCAGTGTCGACAGGAGGAAGACCCAGTACTTC
TRBJ1-1 - 12 TRBV2 - CASGQTSTEAFF TGTGCCAGCGGACAGACAAGCACTGAAGCTTTCTTT
TRBJ2-1 once 13 TRBV5-1 - CASSGRPGNEQFF TGCGCCAGCAGCGGGCGTCCAGGCAATGAGCAGTTCTTC
TRBJ1-3 - 12 TRBV7-9 - CASSLEGGTIYF TGTGCCAGCAGCTTAGAAGGAGGCACCATATATTTT
TRBJ1-2 - 15 TRBV5-1 - CASSGGNRVTYGYTF TGCGCCAGCAGCGGGGGAAACAGGGTTACCTATGGCTACACCTTC
TRBJ2-6 once 16 TRBV18 - CASSPNRVSGANVLTF TGTGCCAGCTCACCGAACAGGGTCTCTGGGGCCAACGTCCTGACTTTC
TRBJ1-1 - 15 TRBV27 TRBD1 CASSPRTGRMTEAFF TGTGCCAGCAGTCCTCGGACAGGGAGAATGACTGAAGCTTTCTTT
TRBJ2-1 - 15 TRBV6-5 TRBD1 CASSWRGQGHDEQFF TGTGCCAGCAGTTGGAGGGGACAGGGACATGATGAGCAGTTCTTC
TRBJ2-1 - 13 TRBV30 - CAGGRSTYNEQFF TGTGCCGGAGGTCGGTCTACATACAATGAGCAGTTCTTC